This T cell receptor beta chain came from a study of blood T cells in healthy people across ages. Between the trimmed V and J ends, which lost 8 bases and 2 bases, there was a span of 16 bases. Germline V gene lookup returns CDR1 DFQATT and CDR2 SNEGSKA (reference sequence). The CDR3 sequence is 13 residues long. This clonotype was recorded at least ten times. The antigen is undetermined. Through a sample-barcoded 5' primer and a J-beta primer mix, a second PCR was run for 7 to 11 cycles. TCRdb itself ran the 5' RACE reads through MiXCR, one entry per CDR3 protein. The repertoire holds about 1.6 million distinct CDR3 sequences, with 30% to 40% as singletons. About 10 milliliters of peripheral blood were drawn from each donor. At least 7 million PBMCs were isolated per sample. General study points: It was held that diversity estimates obtained from one million T cells represented underestimates.

The chain has TRBV20-1 and TRBJ2-7; perhaps TRBD1 as D (6 bases). The sequenced sample was blood. The clonotype originates from a woman aged 25-40 years in good health. CDR3 nucleotides: TGCAGTACAGGGATTCGACTAACCTACGAGCAGTACTTC. Translating it yields CSTGIRLTYEQYF.